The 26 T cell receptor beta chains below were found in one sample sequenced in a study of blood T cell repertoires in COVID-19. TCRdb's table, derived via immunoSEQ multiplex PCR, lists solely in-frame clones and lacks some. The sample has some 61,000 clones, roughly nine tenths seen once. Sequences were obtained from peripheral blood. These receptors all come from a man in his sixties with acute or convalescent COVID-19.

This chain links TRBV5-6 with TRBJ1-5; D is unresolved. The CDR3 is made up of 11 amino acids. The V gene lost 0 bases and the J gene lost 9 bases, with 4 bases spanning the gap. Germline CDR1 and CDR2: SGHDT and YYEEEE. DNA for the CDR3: TGTGCCAGCAGCTTGGTCAGGCCCCAGCATTTT. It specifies CASSLVRPQHF.

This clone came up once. DNA of the CDR3: TGTGCCAGCAGCCAAAACAACGAGCGGGGGTCACCCCTCCACTTT. This codes for CASSQNNERGSPLHF. The rearrangement uses TRBV7-3 and TRBJ1-6; D possibly corresponds to TRBD1 (5 bases). V gave up 5 bases and J gave up 10 bases, with 18 bases separating them. There are 15 residues in the CDR3. Per germline, CDR1 SGHTA and CDR2 FQGTGA.

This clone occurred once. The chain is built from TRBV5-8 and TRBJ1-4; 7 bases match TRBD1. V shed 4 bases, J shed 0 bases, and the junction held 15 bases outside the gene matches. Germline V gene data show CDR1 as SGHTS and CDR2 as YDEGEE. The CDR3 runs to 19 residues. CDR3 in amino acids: CASSAATQGYYTTNEKLFF. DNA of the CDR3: TGTGCCAGCAGCGCCGCTACACAGGGGTACTATACAACTAATGAAAAACTGTTTTTT.

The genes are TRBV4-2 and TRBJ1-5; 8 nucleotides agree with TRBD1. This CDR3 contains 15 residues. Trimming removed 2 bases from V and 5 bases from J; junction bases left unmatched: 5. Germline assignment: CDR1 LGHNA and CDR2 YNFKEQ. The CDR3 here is CASSQSGGPDQPQHF. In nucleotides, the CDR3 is TGTGCCAGCAGCCAATCAGGGGGCCCCGATCAGCCCCAGCATTTT.

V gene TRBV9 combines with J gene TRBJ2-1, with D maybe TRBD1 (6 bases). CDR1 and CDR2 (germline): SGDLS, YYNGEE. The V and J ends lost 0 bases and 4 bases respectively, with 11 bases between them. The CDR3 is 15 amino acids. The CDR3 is CASSVGGQYYNEQFF. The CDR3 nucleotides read TGTGCCAGCAGCGTAGGCGGACAGTATTACAATGAGCAGTTCTTC.

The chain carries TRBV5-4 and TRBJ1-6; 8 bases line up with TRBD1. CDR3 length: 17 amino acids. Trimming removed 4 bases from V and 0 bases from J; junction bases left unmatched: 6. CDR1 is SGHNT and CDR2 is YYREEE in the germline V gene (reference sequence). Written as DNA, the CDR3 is TGTGCCAGCAGCGTGGACAGGGAAGTCTCCTATAATTCACCCCTCCACTTT. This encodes CASSVDREVSYNSPLHF.

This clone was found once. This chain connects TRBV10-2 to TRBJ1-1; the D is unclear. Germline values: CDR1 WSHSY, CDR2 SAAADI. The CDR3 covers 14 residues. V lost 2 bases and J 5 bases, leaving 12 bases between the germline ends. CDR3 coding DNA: TGCGCCAGCAGTGAGCGATCTTCGAGGACTGAAGCTTTCTTT. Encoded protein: CASSERSSRTEAFF.

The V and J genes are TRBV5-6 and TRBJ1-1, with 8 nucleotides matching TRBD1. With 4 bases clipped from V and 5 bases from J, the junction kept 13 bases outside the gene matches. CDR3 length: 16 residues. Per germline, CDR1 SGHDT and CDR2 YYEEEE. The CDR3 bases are TGTGCCAGCAGCCTAAACAGGGGGAGATCTTGGACTGAAGCTTTCTTT. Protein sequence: CASSLNRGRSWTEAFF.

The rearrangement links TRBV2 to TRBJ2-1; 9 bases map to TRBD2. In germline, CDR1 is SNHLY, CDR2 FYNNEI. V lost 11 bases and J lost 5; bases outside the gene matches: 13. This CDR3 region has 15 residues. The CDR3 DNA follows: TGTGCCGCAGGCGGGGCGGGGGGGCCTAACAATGAGCAGTTCTTC. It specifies CAAGGAGGPNNEQFF.

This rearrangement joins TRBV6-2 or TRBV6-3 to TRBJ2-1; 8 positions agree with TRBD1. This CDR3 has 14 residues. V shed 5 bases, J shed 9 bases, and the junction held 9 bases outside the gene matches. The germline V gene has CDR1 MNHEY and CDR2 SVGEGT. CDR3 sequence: CASSTAGQGREQFF. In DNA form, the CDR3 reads TGTGCCAGCAGTACCGCTGGACAGGGACGTGAGCAGTTCTTC.

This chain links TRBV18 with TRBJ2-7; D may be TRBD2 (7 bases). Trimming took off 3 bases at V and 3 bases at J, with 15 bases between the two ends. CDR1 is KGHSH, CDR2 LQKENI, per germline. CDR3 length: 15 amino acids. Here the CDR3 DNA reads TGTGCCAGCTCACCTTCTGGGGGGGCATACTACGAGCAGTACTTC. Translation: CASSPSGGAYYEQYF.

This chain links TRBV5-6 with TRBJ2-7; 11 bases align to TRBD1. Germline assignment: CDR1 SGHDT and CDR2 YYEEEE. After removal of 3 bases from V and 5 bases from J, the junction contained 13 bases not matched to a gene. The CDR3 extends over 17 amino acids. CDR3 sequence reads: CASSSQGTGGMFDEQYF. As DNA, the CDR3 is TGTGCCAGCAGCTCCCAAGGGACAGGGGGTATGTTCGACGAGCAGTACTTC.

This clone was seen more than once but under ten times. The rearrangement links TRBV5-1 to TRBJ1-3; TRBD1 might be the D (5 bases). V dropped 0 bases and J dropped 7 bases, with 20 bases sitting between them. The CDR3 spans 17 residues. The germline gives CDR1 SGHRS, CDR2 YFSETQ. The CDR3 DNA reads TGCGCCAGCAGCTTGGCCAAGGACATCGCGTACTTGAACACCATATATTTT. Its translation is CASSLAKDIAYLNTIYF.

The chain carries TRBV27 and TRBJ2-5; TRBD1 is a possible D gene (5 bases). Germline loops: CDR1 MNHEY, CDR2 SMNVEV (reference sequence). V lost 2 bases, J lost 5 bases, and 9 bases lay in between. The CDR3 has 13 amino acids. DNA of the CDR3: TGTGCCAGCAGTTTAAGGGGCTGGGAGACCCAGTACTTC. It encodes CASSLRGWETQYF.

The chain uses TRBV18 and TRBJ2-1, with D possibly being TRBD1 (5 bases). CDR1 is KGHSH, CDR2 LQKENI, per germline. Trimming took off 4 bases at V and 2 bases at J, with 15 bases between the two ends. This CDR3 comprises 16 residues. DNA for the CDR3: TGTGCCAGCTCACTGATCATGACAGAAACCTACAATGAGCAGTTCTTC. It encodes CASSLIMTETYNEQFF. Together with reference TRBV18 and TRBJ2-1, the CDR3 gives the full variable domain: NAGVMQNPRHLVRRRGQEARLRCSPMKGHSHVYWYRQLPEEGLKFMVYLQKENIIDESGMPKERFSAEFPKEGPSILRIQQVVRGDSAAYFCASSLIMTETYNEQFFGPGTRLTVL.

The CDR3 region is CASETVGQGLDNEQFF. For the CDR3, the DNA is TGCGCCAGTGAAACGGTGGGACAGGGGTTGGACAATGAGCAGTTCTTC. This chain links TRBV5-1 with TRBJ2-1, with 10 bases lining up with TRBD1. Germline-derived CDR1 and CDR2 are SGHRS and YFSETQ. CDR3 length equals 16 residues. Losses at the gene ends were 8 bases for V and 5 bases for J; bases not matched to a gene: 13.

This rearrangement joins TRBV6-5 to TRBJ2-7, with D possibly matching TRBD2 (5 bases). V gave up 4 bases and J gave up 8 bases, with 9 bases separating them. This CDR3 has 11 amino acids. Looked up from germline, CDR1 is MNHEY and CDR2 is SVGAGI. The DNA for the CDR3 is TGTGCCAGCAGTTCCGGGGTCCAGCAGTACTTC. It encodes CASSSGVQQYF.

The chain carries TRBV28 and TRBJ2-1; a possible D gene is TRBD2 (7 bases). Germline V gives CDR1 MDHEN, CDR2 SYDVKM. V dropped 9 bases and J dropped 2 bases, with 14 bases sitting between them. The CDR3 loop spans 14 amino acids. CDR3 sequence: CASLEGGTYNEQFF. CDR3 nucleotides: TGTGCCAGTCTGGAGGGGGGGACCTACAATGAGCAGTTCTTC.

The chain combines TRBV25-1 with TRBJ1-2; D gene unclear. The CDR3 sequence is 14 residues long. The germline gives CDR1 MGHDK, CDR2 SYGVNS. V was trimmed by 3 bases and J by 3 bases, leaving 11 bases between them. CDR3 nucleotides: TGTGCCAGCAGTGATCCCTCAGAAGACTATGGCTACACCTTC. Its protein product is CASSDPSEDYGYTF.

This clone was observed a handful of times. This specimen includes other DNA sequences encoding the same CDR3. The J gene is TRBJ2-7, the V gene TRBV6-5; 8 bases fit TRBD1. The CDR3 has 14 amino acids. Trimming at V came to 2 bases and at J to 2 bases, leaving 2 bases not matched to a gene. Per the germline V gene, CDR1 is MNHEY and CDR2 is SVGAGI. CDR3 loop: CASSYGQGAYEQYF. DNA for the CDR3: TGTGCCAGCAGTTACGGACAGGGCGCCTACGAGCAGTACTTC.

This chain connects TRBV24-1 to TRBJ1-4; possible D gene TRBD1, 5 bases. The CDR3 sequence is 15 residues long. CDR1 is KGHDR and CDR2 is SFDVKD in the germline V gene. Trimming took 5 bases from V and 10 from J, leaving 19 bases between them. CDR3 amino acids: CATSGAGPFGGKLFF. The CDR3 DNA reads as TGTGCCACCAGTGGAGCAGGACCATTCGGGGGAAAACTGTTTTTT.

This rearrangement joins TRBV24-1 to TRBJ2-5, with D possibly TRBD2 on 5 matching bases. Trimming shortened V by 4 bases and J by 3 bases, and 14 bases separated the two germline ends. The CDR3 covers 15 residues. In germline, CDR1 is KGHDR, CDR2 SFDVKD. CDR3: CATSEAYSGKETQYF. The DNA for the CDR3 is TGTGCCACCAGTGAGGCTTACTCGGGGAAAGAGACCCAGTACTTC.

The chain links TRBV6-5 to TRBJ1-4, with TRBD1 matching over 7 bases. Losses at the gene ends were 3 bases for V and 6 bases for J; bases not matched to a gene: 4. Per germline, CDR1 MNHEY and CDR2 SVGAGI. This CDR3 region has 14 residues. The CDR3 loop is CASSYTQGDEKLFF. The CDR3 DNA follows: TGTGCCAGCAGTTATACGCAGGGGGATGAAAAACTGTTTTTT.

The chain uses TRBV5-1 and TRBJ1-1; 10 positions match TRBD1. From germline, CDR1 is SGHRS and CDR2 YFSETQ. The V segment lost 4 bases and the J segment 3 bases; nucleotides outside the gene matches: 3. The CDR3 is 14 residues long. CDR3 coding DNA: TGCGCCAGCAGCAGAGGACAGGGGGACACTGAAGCTTTCTTT. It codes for CASSRGQGDTEAFF.

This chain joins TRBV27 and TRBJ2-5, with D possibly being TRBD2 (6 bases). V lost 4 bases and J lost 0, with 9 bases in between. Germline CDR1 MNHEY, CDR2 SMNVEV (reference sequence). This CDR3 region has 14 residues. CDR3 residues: CASSSTRDQETQYF. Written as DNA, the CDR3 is TGTGCCAGCAGTTCGACTAGGGACCAAGAGACCCAGTACTTC.

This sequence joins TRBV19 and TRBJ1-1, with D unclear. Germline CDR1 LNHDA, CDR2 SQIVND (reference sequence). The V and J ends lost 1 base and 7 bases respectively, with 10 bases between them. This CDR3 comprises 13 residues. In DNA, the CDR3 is TGTGCCAGTAGTATAGCAACGGGGTTTGAAGCTTTCTTT. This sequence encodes CASSIATGFEAFF.